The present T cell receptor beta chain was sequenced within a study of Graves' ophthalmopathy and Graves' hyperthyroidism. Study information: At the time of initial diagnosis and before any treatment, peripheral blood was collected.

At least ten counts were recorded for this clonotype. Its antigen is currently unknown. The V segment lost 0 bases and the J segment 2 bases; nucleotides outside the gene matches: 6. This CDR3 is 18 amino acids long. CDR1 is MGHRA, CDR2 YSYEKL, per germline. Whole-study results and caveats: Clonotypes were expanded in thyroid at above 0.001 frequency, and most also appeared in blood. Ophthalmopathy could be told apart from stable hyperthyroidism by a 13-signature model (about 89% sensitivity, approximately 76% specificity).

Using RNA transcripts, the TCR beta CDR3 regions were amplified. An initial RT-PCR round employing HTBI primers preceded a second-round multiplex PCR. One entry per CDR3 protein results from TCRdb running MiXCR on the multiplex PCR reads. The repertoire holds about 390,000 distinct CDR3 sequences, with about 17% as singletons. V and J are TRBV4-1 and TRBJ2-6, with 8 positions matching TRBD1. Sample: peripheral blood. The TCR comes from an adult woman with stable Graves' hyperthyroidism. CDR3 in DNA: TGCGCCAGCAGCCAAGAGGTCAGGGGGCGAGCTGGGGCCAACGTCCTGACTTTC. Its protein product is CASSQEVRGRAGANVLTF.